The 26 T cell receptor beta chains below come from one sample, sequenced in a study of blood T cell repertoires in COVID-19. Data came from immunoSEQ multiplex PCR; TCRdb stores just in-frame clones and leaves some out. The table includes 300,000 to 400,000 clones, approximately 88% detected once. The sample consisted of PBMCs or T cells enriched from blood (not recorded which). The source of these receptors is a woman in her 30s with acute COVID-19.

This chain joins TRBV6-1 and TRBJ1-5; D unresolved. Germline CDR1 reads MNHNS; CDR2 reads SASEGT. The CDR3 contains 13 residues. With 3 bases removed from V and 3 bases from J, the gap between germline ends came to 6 bases. The CDR3, as DNA: TGTGCCAGCAGTGAGAGTTTCAATCAGCCCCAGCATTTT. This sequence encodes CASSESFNQPQHF.

The sample holds one count of this clone. Additional DNA sequences in this sample encode the identical CDR3. This chain links TRBV29-1 with TRBJ2-3; the D gene is possibly TRBD2 (5 bases). The V gene lost 3 bases and the J gene lost 1 base, with 8 bases spanning the gap. This CDR3 is 13 amino acids long. From germline, CDR1 is SQVTM and CDR2 ANQGSEA. Here the CDR3 reads CSVDTGGTDTQYF. DNA of the CDR3: TGCAGCGTTGATACCGGGGGCACAGATACGCAGTATTTT.

This chain uses TRBV19 with TRBJ1-2; 11 bases agree with TRBD1. Germline lookup yields CDR1 LNHDA and CDR2 SQIVND (reference sequence). V shed 1 base and J 8 bases; nucleotides not matched to a gene: 6. This CDR3 has 15 residues. Here the CDR3 DNA reads TGTGCCAGTAGTATAGTGGCCCGGACAGGGGGCGGCTACACCTTC. Its translation: CASSIVARTGGGYTF.

V usage is TRBV9 and J usage is TRBJ1-5; D is possibly TRBD1 (5 bases). The CDR3 extends over 15 amino acids. Germline values: CDR1 SGDLS, CDR2 YYNGEE. V was pared by 0 bases and J by 7 bases, with 14 bases between. CDR3 sequence (DNA): TGTGCCAGCAGCGTAGATGCAGGGAAGGGCCAGCCCCAGCATTTT. Its translation: CASSVDAGKGQPQHF.

This chain uses TRBV18 with TRBJ1-4, with 7 bases identical to TRBD1. This CDR3 spans 15 amino acids. J lost 7 bases, V lost 0 bases, and 5 bases had no gene match. The V gene's germline CDR1 is KGHSH and CDR2 LQKENI. CDR3 coding DNA: TGTGCCAGCTCACCACCGACAGGGTGGGGTGAAAAACTGTTTTTT. Amino acids: CASSPPTGWGEKLFF.

This chain joins TRBV2 and TRBJ1-6, with D unclear. This CDR3 is 13 amino acids long. Germline V gene data show CDR1 as SNHLY and CDR2 as FYNNEI. V lost 9 bases, J lost 10 bases, and 16 bases lay in between. The CDR3 loop is CASNQVKESPLHF. The CDR3 bases are TGTGCCAGTAATCAGGTTAAGGAATCACCCCTCCACTTT.

This clone was recorded a few times. The chain has TRBV24-1 and TRBJ1-2; D call uncertain. CDR3 length equals 13 residues. Per germline, CDR1 KGHDR and CDR2 SFDVKD. The ends were cut back, 4 bases at V and 2 bases at J, with 7 bases in the middle. The CDR3 DNA reads TGTGCCACCAGTGAACAGCAAAACTATGGCTACACCTTC. Protein product: CATSEQQNYGYTF.

With regard to this clone: The junction and the germline gene differ at one end; a read error may be behind it. The V call is TRBV5-5, the J call TRBJ2-3, with 9 bases lining up with TRBD2. The CDR3 contains 15 residues. Germline V gives CDR1 SGHKS, CDR2 YYEKEE (reference sequence). The CDR3 DNA reads TGTGCCAGCACCTTGCGGGGGGGCGGCACAGATACGCAGTATTTT. Its protein is CASTLRGGGTDTQYF.

For the CDR3, the DNA is TGCAGCGTTGAAGACGGGAGGGAGGGGAGCAACTATGGCTACACCTTC. Amino acid sequence: CSVEDGREGSNYGYTF. The chain combines TRBV29-1 with TRBJ1-2; maybe TRBD1 (5 bases). This CDR3 is 16 amino acids long. V dropped 0 bases and J dropped 2 bases, with 16 bases sitting between them. CDR1 and CDR2 from the germline V gene are SQVTM and ANQGSEA.

This sequence joins TRBV4-1 and TRBJ1-4, with 8 bases lining up with TRBD1. The trim removed 2 bases at V and 7 bases at J, leaving 12 bases unmatched. Germline lookup yields CDR1 MGHRA and CDR2 YSYEKL. The CDR3 runs 17 residues. DNA of the CDR3: TGCGCCAGCAGCCAACGGCCTACAGGGGGAGAAGGTGAAAAACTGTTTTTT. Translation: CASSQRPTGGEGEKLFF.

This rearrangement joins TRBV19 to TRBJ2-1; tentatively, D is TRBD2 (5 bases). The CDR3 covers 15 residues. Trimming left V 8 bases short and J 6 bases short, with 20 bases between. Per germline, CDR1 LNHDA and CDR2 SQIVND (reference sequence). DNA of the CDR3: TGTGCCAGTTCCATGAGGAGGCCCCGAGGCAATGAGCAGTTCTTC. Its translation: CASSMRRPRGNEQFF.

The chain employs TRBV3-1 (or the pseudogene TRBV3-2) and TRBJ2-3; 8 nucleotides match TRBD2. This CDR3 contains 14 residues. From germline, CDR1 is LGHDT and CDR2 YNNKEL (reference sequence). V lost 4 bases to trimming and J lost 3 bases; unmatched junction nucleotides: 3. CDR3 loop: CASSLSGGTDTQYF. As DNA, the CDR3 is TGTGCCAGCAGCCTGAGCGGGGGTACAGATACGCAGTATTTT.

The J gene is TRBJ2-7, the V gene TRBV10-3; D may be TRBD1 (6 bases). Germline assignment: CDR1 ENHRY and CDR2 SYGVKD. The CDR3 consists of 16 residues. The V end lost 0 bases, the J end lost 6 bases, and 18 bases lay between the germline ends. CDR3: CAISESMTGQYSEQYF. DNA of the CDR3: TGTGCCATCAGTGAGTCAATGACAGGTCAGTACTCCGAGCAGTACTTC.

V usage is TRBV28 and J usage is TRBJ2-2; 9 bases are shared with TRBD1. J gave up 10 bases and V 4 bases, and 10 bases lay outside the gene matches. The germline V gene encodes CDR1 MDHEN and CDR2 SYDVKM. The CDR3 loop spans 15 amino acids. CDR3 sequence reads: CASSSLQGARLELFF. The CDR3 bases are TGTGCCAGCAGTTCCCTACAGGGGGCGCGTTTGGAGCTGTTTTTT.

This chain joins TRBV7-9 and TRBJ2-7; 9 nucleotides align to TRBD1. The CDR3 totals 15 residues. The V and J ends lost 0 bases and 3 bases, in that order; junction bases with no gene match: 3. Per germline, CDR1 SEHNR and CDR2 FQNEAQ (reference sequence). The CDR3: CASSLATGGFYEQYF. As DNA, the CDR3 is TGTGCCAGCAGCTTAGCGACAGGGGGTTTCTACGAGCAGTACTTC.

The rearrangement links TRBV5-5 to TRBJ1-1; perhaps TRBD1 as D (6 bases). Per the germline V gene, CDR1 is SGHKS and CDR2 is YYEKEE (reference sequence). With 4 bases removed from V and 3 bases from J, the gap between germline ends came to 19 bases. CDR3 length: 16 residues. The CDR3 DNA reads as TGTGCCAGCAGCCCACAATTTACAGGGAGGGACACTGAAGCTTTCTTT. As protein: CASSPQFTGRDTEAFF.

The chain combines TRBV29-1 with TRBJ1-3; tentatively, D is TRBD1 (6 bases). V lost 6 bases and J lost 4, with 19 bases in between. The germline V gene has CDR1 SQVTM and CDR2 ANQGSEA. The CDR3 has 15 residues. The CDR3 nucleotides are TGCAGCGTCGGGGGGGGGCAGGTCTCGGGAAACACCATATATTTT. Translating gives CSVGGGQVSGNTIYF.

V usage is TRBV4-3 and J usage is TRBJ2-3, with D possibly being TRBD2 (6 bases). Germline CDR1 and CDR2: LGHNA and YSLEER. V was cut by 7 bases and J by 5 bases, with 16 bases left in between. The CDR3 loop spans 14 amino acids. CDR3 region: CASMRDFTRDTQYF. Here the CDR3 DNA reads TGCGCCAGCATGCGGGATTTCACACGAGATACGCAGTATTTT.

The chain has TRBV7-9 and TRBJ1-3, with D tentatively TRBD1 (5 bases). CDR1 and CDR2 from the germline V gene are SEHNR and FQNEAQ (reference sequence). The V end lost 2 bases, the J end lost 0 bases, and 17 bases lay between the germline ends. The CDR3 sequence is 18 residues long. The CDR3 here is CASSLNGQGGTSGNTIYF. The CDR3 DNA reads as TGTGCCAGCAGCTTAAATGGGCAGGGCGGGACCTCTGGAAACACCATATATTTT. The complete variable domain, with remaining parts taken from reference TRBV7-9 and TRBJ1-3, reads DTGVSQNPRHKITKRGQNVTFRCDPISEHNRLYWYRQTLGQGPEFLTYFQNEAQLEKSRLLSDRFSAERPKGSFSTLEIQRTEQGDSAMYLCASSLNGQGGTSGNTIYFGEGSWLTVV.

The sample holds a few counts of this clone. V gene TRBV11-2 combines with J gene TRBJ2-1; a possible D gene is TRBD1 (5 bases). This CDR3 is built from 17 residues. V dropped 5 bases and J dropped 8 bases, with 25 bases sitting between them. The germline gives CDR1 SGHAT, CDR2 FQNNGV. The CDR3 sequence is CASSTIRTPRVVDEQFF. The CDR3 nucleotides read TGTGCCAGCAGCACCATCCGAACCCCCAGGGTAGTCGATGAGCAGTTCTTC. The complete variable domain, with remaining parts taken from reference TRBV11-2 and TRBJ2-1, reads EAGVAQSPRYKIIEKRQSVAFWCNPISGHATLYWYQQILGQGPKLLIQFQNNGVVDDSQLPKDRFSAERLKGVDSTLKIQPAKLEDSAVYLCASSTIRTPRVVDEQFFGPGTRLTVL.

The genes are TRBV28 and TRBJ1-1; D is unclear. Germline values: CDR1 MDHEN, CDR2 SYDVKM. The CDR3 has 11 amino acids. V gave up 10 bases and J gave up 6 bases, with 12 bases separating them. The CDR3 DNA reads as TGTGCCACTTACAGAGTCGCTGAAGCTTTCTTT. Residues: CATYRVAEAFF. Looking up the rest from reference TRBV28 and TRBJ1-1 gives the full variable domain: DVKVTQSSRYLVKRTGEKVFLECVQDMDHENMFWYRQDPGLGLRLIYFSYDVKMKEKGDIPEGYSVSREKKERFSLILESASTNQTSMYLCATYRVAEAFFGQGTRLTVV.

This clone turned up a few times. The V gene is TRBV5-6, the J gene TRBJ2-3; perhaps TRBD1 as D (5 bases). The V end was cut by 4 bases, the J end by 2 bases, with 8 bases between. Germline CDR1 reads SGHDT; CDR2 reads YYEEEE. CDR3 length equals 13 residues. CDR3 region: CASSDGATDTQYF. CDR3 coding DNA: TGTGCCAGCAGCGATGGGGCCACAGATACGCAGTATTTT.

J is TRBJ1-4 and V is TRBV6-6, with 8 nucleotides matching TRBD1. Germline V gene data show CDR1 as MNHNY and CDR2 as SVGAGI (reference sequence). The CDR3 length is 15 residues. J gave up 6 bases and V 4 bases, and 7 bases lay outside the gene matches. The CDR3 DNA reads TGTGCCAGCAGTTTCCGGACAGGGATTTATGAAAAACTGTTTTTT. Its translation: CASSFRTGIYEKLFF.

The chain employs TRBV3-1 (or the pseudogene TRBV3-2) and TRBJ2-6, with unresolved D. V was clipped by 4 bases and J by 0 bases, with 4 bases between them. Germline CDR1 is LGHDT and CDR2 is YNNKEL (reference sequence). CDR3 length: 14 amino acids. This CDR3 is CASSLNSGANVLTF. In DNA, the CDR3 is TGTGCCAGCAGCCTCAACTCTGGGGCCAACGTCCTGACTTTC.

CDR3 bases: TGTGCCAGTAGTCTTGGACAGGGGACAATTGAAGCTTTCTTT. Residues: CASSLGQGTIEAFF. The chain links TRBV19 to TRBJ1-1, with 9 bases lining up with TRBD1. The CDR3 consists of 14 residues. V was pared by 5 bases and J by 7 bases, with 8 bases of the junction left unmatched. The V gene's germline CDR1 is LNHDA and CDR2 SQIVND (reference sequence).

The V and J genes are TRBV7-6 and TRBJ1-1; TRBD1 aligns across 7 bases. V lost 4 bases, J lost 6 bases, and 8 bases stayed unmatched. CDR1 is SGHVS, CDR2 FNYEAQ, per germline. The CDR3 runs 14 residues. The CDR3 protein is CASSSETGSAEAFF. The CDR3 coding sequence is TGTGCCAGCAGCTCGGAGACAGGGTCAGCTGAAGCTTTCTTT.